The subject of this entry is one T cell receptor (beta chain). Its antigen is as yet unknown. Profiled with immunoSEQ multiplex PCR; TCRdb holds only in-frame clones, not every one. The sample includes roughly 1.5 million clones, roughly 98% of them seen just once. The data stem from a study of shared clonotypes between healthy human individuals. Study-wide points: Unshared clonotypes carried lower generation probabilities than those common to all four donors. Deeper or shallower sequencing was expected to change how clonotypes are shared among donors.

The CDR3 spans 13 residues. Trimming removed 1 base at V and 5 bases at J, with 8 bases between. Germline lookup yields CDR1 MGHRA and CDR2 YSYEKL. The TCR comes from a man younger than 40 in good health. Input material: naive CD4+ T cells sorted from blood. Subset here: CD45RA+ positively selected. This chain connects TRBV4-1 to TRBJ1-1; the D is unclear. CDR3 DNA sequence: TGCGCCAGCAGCCAAGTTTTGGGGACTGAAGCTTTCTTT. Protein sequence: CASSQVLGTEAFF.